The T cell receptor beta chain under discussion was sequenced for a study of post-analysis software for immune sequencing data. Study-wide background: The cohort encompassed relapsing-remitting, secondary progressive and progressive-relapsing multiple sclerosis disease courses.

Prepared TCR beta cDNA libraries contained unique molecular identifiers. Each CDR3 protein is one row after TCRdb ran MiXCR on the PCR reads. The repertoire includes some 800,000 distinct CDR3 sequences, approximately 44% of them detected once, and roughly 5% sits in the top ten. General study results and limits: Patients with multiple sclerosis recorded significantly lower normalized Chao1 diversity than controls, the study found. Compared with controls, patients had more of about five TRBV segments, including TRBV5-6, TRBV5-1 and TRBV20-1.

The V gene's germline CDR1 is KGHDR and CDR2 SFDVKD. There are 15 residues in the CDR3. The V end lost 4 bases, the J end lost 7 bases, and 16 bases lay between the germline ends. This clonotype has a single count. The target antigen is unknown. The clonotype comes from a girl aged 5-17 years with multiple sclerosis. The specimen sequenced was blood. This chain connects TRBV24-1 to TRBJ2-1, with D perhaps matching TRBD1 (6 bases). CDR3 sequence: CATSDPRGPSNEQFF. The CDR3, as DNA: TGTGCCACCAGTGACCCCAGGGGCCCCTCGAATGAGCAGTTCTTC.